This T cell receptor (beta chain) was captured in a study of synovial regulatory T cells in juvenile arthritis. Study results and caveats: iaTreg TCR repertoires were largely private across patients and partially overlapped synovial Teff and blood CPL.

CDR3 length: 13 amino acids. There is no recorded DNA. Germline V gene data show CDR1 as KGHSH and CDR2 as LQKENI. The protocol was immunoSEQ multiplex PCR, while the TCRdb copy is restricted to in-frame clones and leaves out a portion. The sample totals some 10,000 clones. A remark on this clone: The antigen is not known.

The chain carries TRBV18 and TRBJ2-7. The sequenced sample consisted of Treg cells from blood. The subset here: remaining (HLA-DR-negative) circulating blood Treg cells. The receptor comes from a donor between 2 and 35 years old with juvenile idiopathic arthritis. CDR3 protein: CASSPRPGYEQYF.